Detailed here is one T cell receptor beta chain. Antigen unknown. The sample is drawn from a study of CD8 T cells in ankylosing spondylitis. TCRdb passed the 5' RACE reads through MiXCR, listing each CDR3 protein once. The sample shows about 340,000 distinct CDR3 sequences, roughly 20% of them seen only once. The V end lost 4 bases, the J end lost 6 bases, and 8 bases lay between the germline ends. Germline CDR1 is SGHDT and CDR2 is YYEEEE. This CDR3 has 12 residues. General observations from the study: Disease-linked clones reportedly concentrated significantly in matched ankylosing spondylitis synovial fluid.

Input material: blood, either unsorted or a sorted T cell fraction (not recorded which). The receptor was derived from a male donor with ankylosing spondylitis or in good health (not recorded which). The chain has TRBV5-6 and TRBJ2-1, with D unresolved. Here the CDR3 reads CASSRATNEQFF. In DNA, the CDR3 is TGTGCCAGCAGCCGGGCTACCAATGAGCAGTTCTTC.